This entry is about one T cell receptor beta chain. No antigen is known for it. Germline V lookup: CDR1 SGHNT, CDR2 YENEEA. J was trimmed by 3 bases and V by 4 bases; bases with no gene match: 2. CDR3 length: 13 amino acids. This entry is derived from a study of lymphopenia after photon versus proton radiotherapy. Regarding the study as a whole: Photon-treated patients lost naive T cells and TCR diversity; proton-treated stayed stable.

Measured with immunoSEQ multiplex PCR; TCRdb has only the in-frame clones, and not every one. This sample has some 170,000 clones, with 75% to 90% found just once. The chain uses TRBV11-3 and TRBJ2-7, with TRBD1 matching over 8 bases. The receptor's source is a man in his forties or fifties with gastric cancer. Sequences were derived from peripheral blood, sampled from a patient treated with photon-based radiotherapy. CDR3 nucleotides: TGTGCCAGCAGCTATGACAGGGGCTACGAGCAGTACTTC. It codes for CASSYDRGYEQYF. The whole variable domain, filled in from reference TRBV11-3 and TRBJ2-7, reads EAGVVQSPRYKIIEKKQPVAFWCNPISGHNTLYWYLQNLGQGPELLIRYENEEAVDDSQLPKDRFSAERLKGVDSTLKIQPAELGDSAVYLCASSYDRGYEQYFGPGTRLTVT.